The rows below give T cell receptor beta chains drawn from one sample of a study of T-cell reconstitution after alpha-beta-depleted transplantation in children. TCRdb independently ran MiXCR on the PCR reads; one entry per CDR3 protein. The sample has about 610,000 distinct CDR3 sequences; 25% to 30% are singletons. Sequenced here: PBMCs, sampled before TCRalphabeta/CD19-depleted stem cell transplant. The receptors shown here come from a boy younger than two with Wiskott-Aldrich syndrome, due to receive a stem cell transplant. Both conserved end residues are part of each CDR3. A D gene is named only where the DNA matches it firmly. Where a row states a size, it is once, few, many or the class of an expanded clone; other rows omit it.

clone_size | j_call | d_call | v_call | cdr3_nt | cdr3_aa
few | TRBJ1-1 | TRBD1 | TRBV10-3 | TGTGCCGCCGACAGGGGAGGTGGCACTGAAGCTTTCTTT | CAADRGGGTEAFF
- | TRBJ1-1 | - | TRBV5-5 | TGTGCCAGCAGCGCGCGGGCGGATACTGAAGCTTTCTTT | CASSARADTEAFF
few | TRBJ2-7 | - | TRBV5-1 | TGCGCCAGCAGCTTGGAGGGGAGAGGGCTCTACGAGCAGTACTTC | CASSLEGRGLYEQYF
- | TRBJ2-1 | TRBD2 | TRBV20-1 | TGCAGTGCTAGAGATCCTAGCGGGGGCGATGAGCAGTTCTTC | CSARDPSGGDEQFF
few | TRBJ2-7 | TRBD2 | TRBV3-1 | TGTGCCAGCAGCCATCCTAGCGGGAGTCGCGAGCAGTACTTC | CASSHPSGSREQYF
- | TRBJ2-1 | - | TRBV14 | TGTGCCAGCAGCCAAGATTGGGGGAGAGCAAATGAGCAGTTCTTC | CASSQDWGRANEQFF
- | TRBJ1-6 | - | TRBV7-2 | TGTGCCAGCAGCTTAGCGCTAAACCTCGGGGGAGAAAGGGTCCGGGGTTCACCCCTCCACTTT | CASSLALNLGGERVRGSPLHF
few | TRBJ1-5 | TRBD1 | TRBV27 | TGTGCCAGCGGGACAGGGAGCAATCAGCCCCAGCATTTT | CASGTGSNQPQHF
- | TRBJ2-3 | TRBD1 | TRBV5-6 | TGTGCCAGCAGCTTGTGGGACAGGGTATTGTATACGCAGTATTTT | CASSLWDRVLYTQYF
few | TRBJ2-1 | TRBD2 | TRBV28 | TGTGCCAGCAGTCAAGCGGGAGCCCACAATGAGCAGTTCTTC | CASSQAGAHNEQFF
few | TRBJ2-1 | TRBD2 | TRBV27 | TGTGCCACTCGGACTAGCCCCTGGGATGAGCAGTTCTTC | CATRTSPWDEQFF
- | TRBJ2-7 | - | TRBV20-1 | TGCAGTGCGCCTCAGAAACCCAGCTCCTACGAGCAGTACTTC | CSAPQKPSSYEQYF
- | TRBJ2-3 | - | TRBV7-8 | TGTGCCAGCAGCTTAGTGTGGGGAGAGGATACGCAGTATTTT | CASSLVWGEDTQYF
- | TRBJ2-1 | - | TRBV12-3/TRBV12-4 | TGTGCCAGCAGTTTACAGGGTTCGAATGAGCAGTTCTTC | CASSLQGSNEQFF
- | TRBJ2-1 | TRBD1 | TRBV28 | TGTGCCAGCAACGACTTTCGGGACAGGGTTAACAATGAGCAGTTCTTC | CASNDFRDRVNNEQFF
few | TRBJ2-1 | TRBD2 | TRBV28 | TGTGCCAGCAGGCGATTGGGACTAGCGGGAGGTGATGAGCAGTTCTTC | CASRRLGLAGGDEQFF
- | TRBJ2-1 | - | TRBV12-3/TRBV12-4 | TGTGCCAGCACCCCAGGGGGCGGGAGTATTTCCTACAATGAGCAGTTCTTC | CASTPGGGSISYNEQFF
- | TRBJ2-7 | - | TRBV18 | TGTGCCAGCTCACCAGGGTCGGCGAGTTACGAGCAGTACTTC | CASSPGSASYEQYF
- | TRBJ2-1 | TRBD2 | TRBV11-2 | TGTGCCAGCAGCCGGGGGGGTAGCGGGAGTCCCAATGGCAATGAGCAGTTCTTC | CASSRGGSGSPNGNEQFF
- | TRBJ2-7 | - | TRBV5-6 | TGTGCCAGCAGCTTGTTTCGGGCCCAGCAGTACTTC | CASSLFRAQQYF
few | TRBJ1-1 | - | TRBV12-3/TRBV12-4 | TGTGCCAGCAGTTTGGGGAGATACTACACTGAAGCTTTCTTT | CASSLGRYYTEAFF
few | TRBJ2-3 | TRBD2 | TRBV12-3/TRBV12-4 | TGTGCCAGCAGGTTGGGCGGGAGCGGCACAGATACGCAGTATTTT | CASRLGGSGTDTQYF
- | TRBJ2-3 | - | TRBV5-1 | TGCGCCAGCAGCTACAACTTGGGGGAGACGCAGTATTTT | CASSYNLGETQYF
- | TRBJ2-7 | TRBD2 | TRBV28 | TGTGCCAGCAGTCCTGGGACTAGCGGACCCTACGAGCAGTACTTC | CASSPGTSGPYEQYF
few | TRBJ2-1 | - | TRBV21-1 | TGTGCCAGCACACCGACTAGCGGAGAAAGCTCCTACAATGAGCAGTTCTTC | CASTPTSGESSYNEQFF
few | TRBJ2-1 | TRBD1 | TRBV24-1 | TGTGCCACCAGTGACCCCGGGACAGGGGGCTATGAGCAGTTCTTC | CATSDPGTGGYEQFF
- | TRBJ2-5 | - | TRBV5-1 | TGCGCCAGCACGGGAAGCCAGTACCAAGAGACCCAGTACTTC | CASTGSQYQETQYF
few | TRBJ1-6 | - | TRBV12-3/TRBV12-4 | TGTGCCAGCAGTTTAAGGGTCGGTTCGGGGGTCCACTTT | CASSLRVGSGVHF
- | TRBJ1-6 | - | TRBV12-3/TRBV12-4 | TGTGCCAGCAGCTACGACAGGCATAATTCACCCCTCCACTTT | CASSYDRHNSPLHF
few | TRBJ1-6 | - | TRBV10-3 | TGTGCCATCAGAGGGGGACCGAATTCACCCCTCCACTTT | CAIRGGPNSPLHF
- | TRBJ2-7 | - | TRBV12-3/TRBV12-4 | TGTGCCAGCAGTTCTTTAGGCAGTCCCTACGAGCAGTACTTC | CASSSLGSPYEQYF
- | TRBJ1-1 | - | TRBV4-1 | TGCGCCAGCAGCCAGTCCAGGGGATCGGTGAACACTGAAGCTTTCTTT | CASSQSRGSVNTEAFF
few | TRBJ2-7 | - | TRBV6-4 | TGTGCCACGGGACGGAGCTACGAGCAGTACTTC | CATGRSYEQYF
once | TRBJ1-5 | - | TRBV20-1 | TGCAGTGCCACTGATCCCCGGAGGTTGGGTCAGCCCCAGCATTTT | CSATDPRRLGQPQHF
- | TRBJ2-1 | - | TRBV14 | TGTGCCAGCAGCCCTAGGCTAGGGGTCGGAAATGAGCAGTTCTTC | CASSPRLGVGNEQFF
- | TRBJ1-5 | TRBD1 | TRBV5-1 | TGCGCCAGCAGCGTAGGAGACAGGGTCAAACAGCCCCAGCATTTT | CASSVGDRVKQPQHF
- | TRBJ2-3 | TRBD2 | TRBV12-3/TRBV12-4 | TGTGCCAGCAGTTTAACTAGCGGGAGTACGCAGTATTTT | CASSLTSGSTQYF
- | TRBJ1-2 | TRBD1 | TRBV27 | TGTGCCAGCGCCGAAACAGGGGGCAACTATGGCTACACCTTC | CASAETGGNYGYTF
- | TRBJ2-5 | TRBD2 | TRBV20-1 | TGCAGTGCTGATCCCGGGAGGGTCGAGACCCAGTACTTC | CSADPGRVETQYF
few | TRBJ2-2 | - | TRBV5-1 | TGCGCCAGCAGCTCTATAGGTCCCGGGGAGCTGTTTTTT | CASSSIGPGELFF
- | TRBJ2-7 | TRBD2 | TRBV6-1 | TGTGCCAGCAGAAAGCGGGAGCGGGAGGGCGAGCAGTACTTC | CASRKREREGEQYF